Described below is a single T cell receptor beta chain sequence and its context. This entry comes from a study of blood T cell repertoires in COVID-19. Study context: Sites in the United States, Italy and Spain provided acute and convalescent COVID-19 samples.

The V end was cut by 4 bases, the J end by 0 bases, with 19 bases between. Germline values: CDR1 LNHDA, CDR2 SQIVND (reference sequence). This CDR3 has 18 residues. Assay: immunoSEQ multiplex PCR; the TCRdb copy retains only in-frame clones and omits some. This sample has 100,000 or so clones; 87% occur once, and the top ten carry approximately 7%. This TCR was recovered from a man younger than 40 in a cohort sampled during active COVID-19. The sample taken for sequencing was peripheral blood. V and J are TRBV19 and TRBJ2-1, with D perhaps matching TRBD1 (5 bases). CDR3: CASSSGASSLYSYNEQFF. CDR3 DNA sequence: TGTGCCAGTAGTAGTGGGGCTAGTAGCCTATACTCCTACAATGAGCAGTTCTTC.